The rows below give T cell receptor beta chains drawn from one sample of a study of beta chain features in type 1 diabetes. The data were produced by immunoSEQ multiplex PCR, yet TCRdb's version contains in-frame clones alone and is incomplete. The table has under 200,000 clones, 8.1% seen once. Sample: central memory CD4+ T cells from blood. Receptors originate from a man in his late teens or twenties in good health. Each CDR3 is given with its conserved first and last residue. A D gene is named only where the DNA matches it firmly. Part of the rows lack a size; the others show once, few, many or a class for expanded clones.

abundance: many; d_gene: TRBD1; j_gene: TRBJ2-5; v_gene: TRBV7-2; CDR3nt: TGTGCCAGCAGCTTGGCACAGGGGTGGGAGACCCAGTACTTC; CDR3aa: CASSLAQGWETQYF
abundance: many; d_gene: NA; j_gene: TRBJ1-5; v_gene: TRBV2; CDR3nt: TGTGCCAGCAGAATGGGGCAGGGTAGCGGTCAGCCCCAGCATTTT; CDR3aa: CASRMGQGSGQPQHF
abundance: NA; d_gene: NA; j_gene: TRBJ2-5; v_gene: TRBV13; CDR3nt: TGTGCCAGCAGCTTACAGGGCCCCCAAGAGACCCAGTACTTC; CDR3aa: CASSLQGPQETQYF
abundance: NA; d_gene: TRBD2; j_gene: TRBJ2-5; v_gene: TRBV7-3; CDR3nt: TGTGCCAGCAGCCCAGGACTAGCTGGGGAGACCCAGTACTTC; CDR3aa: CASSPGLAGETQYF
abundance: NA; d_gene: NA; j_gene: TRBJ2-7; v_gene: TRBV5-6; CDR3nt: TGTGCCAGCAGCTTGGGGACAGCCGTTCCCGAGCAGTACTTC; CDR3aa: CASSLGTAVPEQYF
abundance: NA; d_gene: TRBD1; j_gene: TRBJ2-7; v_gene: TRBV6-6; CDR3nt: TGTGCCAGCAGTTCTCCGGGACAGGGGAACGAGCAGTACTTC; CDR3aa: CASSSPGQGNEQYF
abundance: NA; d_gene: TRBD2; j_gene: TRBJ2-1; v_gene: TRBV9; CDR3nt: TGTGCCAGCAGCATCGGACTAAGGACTAGCGGGAGGTACAATGAGCAGTTCTTC; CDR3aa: CASSIGLRTSGRYNEQFF
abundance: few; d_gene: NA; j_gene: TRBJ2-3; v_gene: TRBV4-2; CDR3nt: TGTGCCAGCAGTCAAACAGGGTTAGCAGATACGCAGTATTTT; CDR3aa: CASSQTGLADTQYF
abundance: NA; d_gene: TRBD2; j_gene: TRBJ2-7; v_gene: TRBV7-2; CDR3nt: TGTGCCAGCAGCGCTACCGGGACTAGCGGATTCTACGAGCAGTACTTC; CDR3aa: CASSATGTSGFYEQYF
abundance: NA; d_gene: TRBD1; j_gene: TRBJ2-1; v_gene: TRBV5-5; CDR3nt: TGTGCCAGCAGCTTTGGGACAGGGGGATACAATGAGCAGTTCTTC; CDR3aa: CASSFGTGGYNEQFF
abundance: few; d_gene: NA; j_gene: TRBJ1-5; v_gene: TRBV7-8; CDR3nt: TGTGCCAGCAGCTCTGAGGACAAGGGAGGGGTATATGGCAATCAGCCCCAGCATTTT; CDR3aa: CASSSEDKGGVYGNQPQHF
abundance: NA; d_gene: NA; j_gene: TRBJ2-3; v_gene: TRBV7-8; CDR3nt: TGTGCCAGCAGACAACAGACAGATACGCAGTATTTT; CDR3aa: CASRQQTDTQYF
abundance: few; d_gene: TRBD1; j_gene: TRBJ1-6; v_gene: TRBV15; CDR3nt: TGTGCCACCAGCTACCAAGGACAGGAGGACTATAATTCACCCCTCCACTTT; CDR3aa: CATSYQGQEDYNSPLHF
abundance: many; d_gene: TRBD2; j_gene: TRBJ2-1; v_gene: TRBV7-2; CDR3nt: TGTGCCAGCACCTCAAAAGCGGGAGGATACAATGAGCAGTTCTTC; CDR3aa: CASTSKAGGYNEQFF